This entry concerns a single T cell receptor (beta chain). Seattle researchers signed up patients amid active infection and tracked them longitudinally. This sample stems from a study of blood T cell repertoires in COVID-19. Whole-study context: Samples taken during acute and convalescent COVID-19 were collected in the United States, Italy and Spain. PBMCs, B-cell-depleted T cells, or T cells were the source of the cDNA or gDNA that made up the material.

Original methodology: How many nucleated cells were present was estimated from reference gene primer amplification. Clones were sequenced by immunoSEQ multiplex PCR, and TCRdb holds only the in-frame ones, with some missing. V and J calls and clone size are those listed in that table; D and trimming were worked out from the DNA. Of some 250,000 clones listed, 86% are singletons. The CDR3 covers 13 residues. V was shortened by 7 bases and J by 7 bases, with 17 bases between the two germline ends. Per the germline V gene, CDR1 is SQVTM and CDR2 is ANQGSEA. The chain recombines TRBV29-1 with TRBJ1-3, with TRBD1 as a possible D gene (6 bases). The source material was peripheral blood. This clonotype was obtained from a woman younger than 45 with COVID-19, enrolled during active disease. The CDR3: CSASTGSRNTIYF. For the CDR3, the DNA is TGCAGCGCCTCCACAGGGAGCCGGAACACCATATATTTT. Full variable domain (outside the CDR3, taken from reference TRBV29-1 and TRBJ1-3): SAVISQKPSRDICQRGTSLTIQCQVDSQVTMMFWYRQQPGQSLTLIATANQGSEATYESGFVIDKFPISRPNLTFSTLTVSNMSPEDSSIYLCSASTGSRNTIYFGEGSWLTVV.